This passage covers 26 T cell receptor beta chains from one sample sequenced in a study of T cells in tuberculosis. Profiled with immunoSEQ multiplex PCR; TCRdb holds only in-frame clones, not every one. The repertoire has approximately 88,000 clones, roughly 93% of them found once; the top ten carry approximately 2%. Thawed, overnight-rested PBMC were stained with GMM-loaded CD1B tetramer, viability dye and anti-CD3, then sorted. C32 glucose monomycolate from Rhodococcus equi was loaded onto the CD1B tetramers. The source material was CD1b-GMM tetramer-negative cells sorted from PBMCs. The source of these receptors is an adult woman with latent tuberculosis.

The chain employs TRBV18 and TRBJ1-1; 9 bases align to TRBD1. The CDR3 is made up of 16 amino acids. Germline-derived CDR1 and CDR2 are KGHSH and LQKENI. Trimming cost V 3 bases and J 4 bases; bases outside gene matches: 9. CDR3 loop: CASSPLPDRGGTEAFF. CDR3 in DNA: TGTGCCAGCTCACCTCTACCGGACAGGGGAGGCACTGAAGCTTTCTTT. Looking up the rest from reference TRBV18 and TRBJ1-1 gives the full variable domain: NAGVMQNPRHLVRRRGQEARLRCSPMKGHSHVYWYRQLPEEGLKFMVYLQKENIIDESGMPKERFSAEFPKEGPSILRIQQVVRGDSAAYFCASSPLPDRGGTEAFFGQGTRLTVV.

V gene TRBV4-2 combines with J gene TRBJ2-1; the match to TRBD2 covers 7 bases. The CDR3 spans 18 residues. The germline CDR1 and CDR2 sequences are LGHNA and YNFKEQ. J was trimmed by 0 bases and V by 1 base; bases with no gene match: 9. The CDR3 loop reads CASSQGVAGGTSYNEQFF. The CDR3 coding sequence is TGTGCCAGCAGCCAAGGAGTGGCCGGGGGGACCTCCTACAATGAGCAGTTCTTC.

This chain links TRBV28 with TRBJ2-5; D is possibly TRBD2 (6 bases). The V end was cut by 4 bases, the J end by 1 base, with 16 bases between. CDR1 is MDHEN, CDR2 SYDVKM, per germline. The CDR3 consists of 16 residues. The CDR3 loop is CASSSPFRGSQETQYF. The DNA for the CDR3 is TGTGCCAGCAGTTCCCCCTTCCGGGGGTCCCAAGAGACCCAGTACTTC.

The V and J genes are TRBV13 and TRBJ1-2; D gene unclear. The CDR3 runs 14 residues. CDR1 and CDR2 from the germline V gene are PRHDT and FYEKMQ (reference sequence). V shed 3 bases and J shed 5 bases, with 13 bases lying between them. This chain's CDR3 is CASSFSSERYGYTF. As DNA, the CDR3 is TGTGCCAGCAGCTTCTCTTCCGAGAGGTATGGCTACACCTTC.

The chain recombines TRBV7-2 with TRBJ1-2; 9 bases are a match to TRBD1. The CDR3 runs 15 residues. Germline assignment: CDR1 SGHTA and CDR2 FQGNSA. V lost 6 bases, J lost 6 bases, and 11 bases stayed unmatched. The DNA for the CDR3 is TGTGCCAGCAGGTTGGGGACAGGGTCTGCCAATGGCTACACCTTC. Protein: CASRLGTGSANGYTF.

The rearrangement uses TRBV28 and TRBJ1-2; D not certain. This CDR3 comprises 13 residues. CDR1 is MDHEN and CDR2 is SYDVKM in the germline V gene. V was cut by 5 bases and J by 5 bases, with 12 bases left in between. CDR3 coding DNA: TGTGCCAGCAGTCCCCCTGGAGGGTATGGCTACACCTTC. This encodes CASSPPGGYGYTF.

The chain uses TRBV2 and TRBJ2-1; TRBD2 agrees at 7 bases. Germline trimming cut 6 bases from V and 0 bases from J; bases unmatched to any gene: 11. CDR1 SNHLY and CDR2 FYNNEI come from the germline V gene. CDR3 length equals 17 residues. In nucleotides, the CDR3 is TGTGCCAGCAGGGGGAGGGCGATCGCGAGCTCCTACAATGAGCAGTTCTTC. This translates into CASRGRAIASSYNEQFF.

The rearrangement links TRBV7-9 to TRBJ2-5; 10 bases align to TRBD2. CDR3 length equals 15 residues. The germline gives CDR1 SEHNR, CDR2 FQNEAQ (reference sequence). V lost 5 bases and J lost 0; bases outside the gene matches: 3. The chain's CDR3 is CASSSGGGDQETQYF. The CDR3 nucleotides are TGTGCCAGCAGCAGCGGGGGGGGTGACCAAGAGACCCAGTACTTC.

This clone was seen once. The rearrangement links TRBV4-1 to TRBJ2-5, with D uncertain. The J call may be mistaken, given a closer DNA end match to TRBJ2-7. CDR1 and CDR2 (germline): MGHRA, YSYEKL. This CDR3 region has 14 residues. For the CDR3, the DNA is TGCGCCAGCAGCCAAGGCGACTTCTCCTACGAGCAGTACTTC. This sequence encodes CASSQGDFSYEQYF.

The chain links TRBV21-1 to TRBJ1-2. TRBV21-1 is a pseudogene. The CDR3 covers 13 residues. CDR3 sequence reads: CASSGPGNYGYTF. CDR3 bases: TGTGCCAGCAGCGGCCCGGGAAACTATGGCTACACCTTC.

V is TRBV27 and J is TRBJ1-1; 10 bases line up with TRBD1. The CDR3 consists of 16 residues. V dropped 6 bases and J dropped 5; count of bases not matched to a gene: 12. From germline, CDR1 is MNHEY and CDR2 SMNVEV (reference sequence). The CDR3 loop reads CASRPGTGVSGTEAFF. The CDR3 DNA reads as TGTGCCAGCAGACCCGGGACAGGGGTGTCGGGGACTGAAGCTTTCTTT.

The chain is built from TRBV2 and TRBJ1-1; a weak D match, TRBD1 (5 bases). The CDR3 is made up of 14 amino acids. Trimming cost V 7 bases and J 0 bases, with 12 bases left between them. The V gene's germline CDR1 is SNHLY and CDR2 FYNNEI. CDR3 in amino acids: CASNWDSVNTEAFF. DNA for the CDR3: TGTGCCAGCAATTGGGACTCCGTGAACACTGAAGCTTTCTTT.

This clone was seen just once. This sequence joins TRBV29-1 and TRBJ1-2, with D possibly TRBD1 on 5 matching bases. The V and J ends lost 4 bases and 3 bases respectively, with 9 bases between them. Per germline, CDR1 SQVTM and CDR2 ANQGSEA. CDR3 length: 12 amino acids. In DNA form, the CDR3 reads TGCAGCGTTGGGGGGGATGACTATGGCTACACCTTC. It translates to CSVGGDDYGYTF. The entire variable domain, with the rest obtained from reference TRBV29-1 and TRBJ1-2, is as follows: SAVISQKPSRDICQRGTSLTIQCQVDSQVTMMFWYRQQPGQSLTLIATANQGSEATYESGFVIDKFPISRPNLTFSTLTVSNMSPEDSSIYLCSVGGDDYGYTFGSGTRLTVV.

The chain uses TRBV10-2 and TRBJ2-3, with 11 positions matching TRBD2. CDR3 length: 18 amino acids. The germline CDR1 and CDR2 sequences are WSHSY and SAAADI. V lost 2 bases, J lost 9 bases, and 16 bases stayed unmatched. Here the CDR3 reads CASSEGLAGLGRGFTQYF. The CDR3 bases are TGCGCCAGCAGTGAGGGACTAGCGGGCCTAGGGCGCGGGTTCACGCAGTATTTT.

The sample holds a few counts of this clone. The V gene is TRBV7-9, the J gene TRBJ2-1, with 12 bases that match TRBD2. Germline CDR1 reads SEHNR; CDR2 reads FQNEAQ (reference sequence). The CDR3 runs to 17 residues. V shed 6 bases and J 2 bases; nucleotides not matched to a gene: 8. The DNA of the CDR3 is TGTGCCAGCAGTCCGGCGCCTAGCGGGGGGGCCTACAATGAGCAGTTCTTC. As protein: CASSPAPSGGAYNEQFF.

The chain uses TRBV30 and TRBJ1-2; possibly TRBD1 for D (6 bases). The CDR3 spans 15 residues. Between the trimmed V and J ends, which lost 5 bases and 4 bases, there was a span of 20 bases. CDR1 is GTSNPN, CDR2 SVGIG, per germline (reference sequence). The CDR3 region is CAWGAPRGITYGYTF. The CDR3 region has the DNA TGTGCCTGGGGGGCACCCAGGGGCATAACCTATGGCTACACCTTC.

This clone has a single count. The chain is built from TRBV7-8 and TRBJ1-2; the D is unclear. This CDR3 comprises 13 residues. CDR1 SGHVS and CDR2 FQNEAQ come from the germline V gene. V was pared by 1 base and J by 5 bases, with 8 bases between. CDR3 nucleotides: TGTGCCAGCAGCTTAGGGGGAGGATATGGCTACACCTTC. It translates to CASSLGGGYGYTF.

The chain combines TRBV21-1 with TRBJ2-3; the D call in the table, TRBD1, was not verified against the DNA. TRBV21-1 is recorded as a pseudogene. The CDR3 contains 18 residues. The CDR3 bases are TGTGCCAGCAGCAAAGGAGGGCGGGACAGGGGGCTTAGAGATACGCAGTATTTT. It specifies CASSKGGRDRGLRDTQYF.

The genes are TRBV19 and TRBJ2-1; the match to TRBD1 covers 8 bases. Germline trimming cut 7 bases from V and 4 bases from J; bases unmatched to any gene: 9. The CDR3 extends over 15 amino acids. Germline assignment: CDR1 LNHDA and CDR2 SQIVND (reference sequence). Here the CDR3 reads CASTTRGTGYNEQFF. The CDR3 DNA reads TGTGCCAGTACCACCCGGGGGACAGGTTACAATGAGCAGTTCTTC.

This chain connects TRBV5-1 to TRBJ1-2, with TRBD1 matching over 7 bases. This CDR3 is 16 amino acids long. Per germline, CDR1 SGHRS and CDR2 YFSETQ. V dropped 4 bases and J dropped 6; count of bases not matched to a gene: 15. The CDR3 bases are TGCGCCAGCAGCATGAAGGGTCCCACAGGGGCTAATGGCTACACCTTC. Protein product: CASSMKGPTGANGYTF.

The chain carries TRBV19 and TRBJ1-1; the D is unclear. The ends were cut back, 6 bases at V and 1 base at J, with 15 bases in the middle. Germline CDR1 and CDR2: LNHDA and SQIVND (reference sequence). The CDR3 consists of 15 residues. In nucleotides, the CDR3 is TGTGCCAGTAGACCGCGGGAAGCGCAGAACACTGAAGCTTTCTTT. It encodes CASRPREAQNTEAFF.

The genes are TRBV13 and TRBJ2-7, with D possibly matching TRBD2 (5 bases). This CDR3 contains 15 residues. Per the germline V gene, CDR1 is PRHDT and CDR2 is FYEKMQ (reference sequence). Between the trimmed V and J ends, which lost 3 bases and 3 bases, there was a span of 15 bases. DNA of the CDR3: TGTGCCAGCAGCTTTGTAGGGTCGGGATACTACGAGCAGTACTTC. Its translation: CASSFVGSGYYEQYF.

The rearrangement uses TRBV19 and TRBJ2-7; TRBD1 matches at 7 bases. There are 13 residues in the CDR3. The germline V gene encodes CDR1 LNHDA and CDR2 SQIVND (reference sequence). V lost 3 bases and J lost 3; bases outside the gene matches: 2. The CDR3 is CASSIGDSYEQYV. In DNA, the CDR3 is TGTGCCAGTAGTATTGGGGACAGCTACGAGCAGTACGTC.

The chain employs TRBV4-2 and TRBJ2-6; D is undetermined. Trimming shortened V by 2 bases and J by 0 bases, and 11 bases separated the two germline ends. The CDR3 consists of 17 residues. The germline CDR1 and CDR2 sequences are LGHNA and YNFKEQ. The chain's CDR3 is CASSQRSTVSGANVLTF. As DNA, the CDR3 is TGTGCCAGCAGCCAACGTAGCACGGTCTCTGGGGCCAACGTCCTGACTTTC.

The rearrangement links TRBV27 to TRBJ1-1; 8 positions agree with TRBD1. Germline V CDR1 and CDR2: MNHEY, SMNVEV (reference sequence). This CDR3 has 14 amino acids. V gave up 5 bases and J gave up 7 bases; unmatched junction bases: 9. CDR3 amino acids: CASSDRQGSIEAFF. DNA for the CDR3: TGTGCCAGCAGTGACCGACAGGGGTCTATTGAAGCTTTCTTT.

V and J are TRBV4-1 and TRBJ2-1; perhaps TRBD2 as D (7 bases). V lost 2 bases and J lost 7, with 12 bases in between. Germline CDR1 and CDR2: MGHRA and YSYEKL. This CDR3 has 14 residues. CDR3 coding DNA: TGCGCCAGCAGCCAATGGGGAGGGGGGAATGAGCAGTTCTTC. Encoded protein: CASSQWGGGNEQFF.